These 8 T cell receptor beta chains share one sample of origin, sequenced in a study of blood T cell repertoires in COVID-19. Profiling relied on immunoSEQ multiplex PCR, and the TCRdb table lists in-frame clones only, not all of them. Among around 250,000 clones, around 90% were seen once, and the ten largest hold about 4%. Sequencing used PBMCs or T cells enriched from blood (not recorded which). The source is a woman aged 30 to 39 with acute COVID-19.

The V call is TRBV5-1, the J call TRBJ1-6; TRBD1 aligns across 9 bases. The CDR3 is made up of 15 amino acids. The trim removed 4 bases at V and 10 bases at J, leaving 9 bases unmatched. Germline CDR1 SGHRS, CDR2 YFSETQ. The CDR3: CASSMTGQGNSPLHF. CDR3 coding DNA: TGCGCCAGCAGCATGACGGGACAGGGTAACTCACCCCTCCACTTT.

CDR3 sequence: CASQPGQGYYEQYF. Here the CDR3 DNA reads TGTGCCAGCCAACCGGGACAGGGATACTACGAGCAGTACTTC. The chain links TRBV19 to TRBJ2-7; 9 bases fit TRBD1. The ends lost 9 bases at V and 3 bases at J; junction bases unmatched: 9. This CDR3 region has 14 residues. CDR1 LNHDA and CDR2 SQIVND come from the germline V gene (reference sequence).

The CDR3 DNA is TGTGCCAGCAGTTACGGGCAGGGCCCCACAGATACGCAGTATTTT. Its translation: CASSYGQGPTDTQYF. V and J are TRBV6-5 and TRBJ2-3; possibly TRBD1 for D (5 bases). Germline CDR1 is MNHEY and CDR2 is SVGAGI. CDR3 length: 15 residues. Trimming took 2 bases from V and 2 from J, leaving 11 bases between them.

V gene TRBV11-3 combines with J gene TRBJ2-1; D is possibly TRBD2 (6 bases). The V end lost 4 bases, the J end lost 9 bases, and 10 bases lay between the germline ends. The CDR3 totals 12 residues. CDR1 and CDR2 from the germline V gene are SGHNT and YENEEA. As DNA, the CDR3 is TGTGCCAGCAGCTACATCGGGGGTGAGCAGTTCTTC. Residues: CASSYIGGEQFF.

The rearrangement uses TRBV10-2 and TRBJ2-7; TRBD2 matches at 8 bases. The CDR3 is made up of 15 amino acids. Germline loops: CDR1 WSHSY, CDR2 SAAADI. Trimming cost V 1 base and J 3 bases; bases outside gene matches: 5. CDR3 bases: TGCGCCAGCAGTGAGTTCGCGGGAGGAATCTACGAGCAGTACTTC. Its protein is CASSEFAGGIYEQYF.

The genes are TRBV29-1 and TRBJ2-7, with 13 bases identical to TRBD2. The V and J ends lost 4 bases and 2 bases, in that order; junction bases with no gene match: 5. CDR1 and CDR2 from the germline V gene are SQVTM and ANQGSEA. CDR3 length equals 15 residues. CDR3 protein: CSVVGLAGAAYEQYF. CDR3 DNA: TGCAGCGTTGTAGGACTAGCGGGAGCCGCCTACGAGCAGTACTTC.

The chain recombines TRBV3-1 (or the pseudogene TRBV3-2) with TRBJ2-1, with D perhaps TRBD1 (6 bases). The CDR3 sequence is 19 residues long. The V gene's germline CDR1 is LGHDT and CDR2 YNNKEL (reference sequence). V lost 0 bases and J lost 8, with 26 bases in between. CDR3 in DNA: TGTGCCAGCAGCCAAGAGAGGGGGAGCCTCAGAATGTCCCGGGATGAGCAGTTCTTC. It yields the protein CASSQERGSLRMSRDEQFF.

The chain employs TRBV19 and TRBJ1-1; D is ambiguous. Germline V gives CDR1 LNHDA, CDR2 SQIVND (reference sequence). V lost 2 bases to trimming and J lost 5 bases, with 6 bases between them. This CDR3 has 12 amino acids. DNA for the CDR3: TGTGCCAGTAGTATAACCGGGACTGAAGCTTTCTTT. This sequence encodes CASSITGTEAFF.